This T cell receptor (beta chain) is drawn from a study of long-term antiretroviral therapy in people with HIV. The CDR3 is 12 amino acids. Germline assignment: CDR1 MNHEY and CDR2 SVGAGI. The V end was cut by 8 bases, the J end by 11 bases, with 16 bases between. Before they underwent DNA extraction, samples held roughly 0.9-11 million cryopreserved PBMC. Survey-level resolution applied to immunoSEQ assay v3.0. Assay: immunoSEQ multiplex PCR; the TCRdb copy retains only in-frame clones and omits some. The sample lists 8,000 to 10,000 clones, less than 90% occurring once. The chain employs TRBV6-5 and TRBJ1-3; TRBD1 is a possible D gene (5 bases). Sequencing was performed on unsorted PBMCs, taken 0.3 years before starting antiretroviral therapy. This TCR was sampled from a man under 40 with HIV. The CDR3 reads CASRTPGASIYF. Here the CDR3 DNA reads TGTGCCAGCCGAACCCCTGGGGCTTCCATATATTTT.